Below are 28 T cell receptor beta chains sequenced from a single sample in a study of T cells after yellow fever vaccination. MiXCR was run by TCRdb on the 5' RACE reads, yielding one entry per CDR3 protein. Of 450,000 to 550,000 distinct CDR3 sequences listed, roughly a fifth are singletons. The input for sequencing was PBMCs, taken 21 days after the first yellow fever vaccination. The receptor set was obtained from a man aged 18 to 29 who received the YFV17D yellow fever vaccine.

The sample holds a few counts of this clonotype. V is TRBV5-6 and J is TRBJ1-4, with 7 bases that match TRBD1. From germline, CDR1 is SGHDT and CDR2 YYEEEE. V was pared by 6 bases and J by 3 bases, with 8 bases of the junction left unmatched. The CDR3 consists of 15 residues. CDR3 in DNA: TGTGCCAGCACCGACAGGGCGAGGGCTAATGAAAAACTGTTTTTT. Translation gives CASTDRARANEKLFF.

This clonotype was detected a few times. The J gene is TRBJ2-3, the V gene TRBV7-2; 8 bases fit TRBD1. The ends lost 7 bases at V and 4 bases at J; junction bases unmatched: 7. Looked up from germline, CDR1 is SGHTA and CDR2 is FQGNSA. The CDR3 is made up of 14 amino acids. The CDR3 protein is CASIRTGPADTQYF. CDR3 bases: TGTGCCAGCATCCGGACAGGGCCAGCAGATACGCAGTATTTT.

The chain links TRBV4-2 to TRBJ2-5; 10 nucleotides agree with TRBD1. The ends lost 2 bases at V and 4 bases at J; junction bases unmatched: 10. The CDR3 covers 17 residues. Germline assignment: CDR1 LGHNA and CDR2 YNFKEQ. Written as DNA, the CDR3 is TGTGCCAGCAGCCAAATCGGGGACAGGGGACTTGGAGAGACCCAGTACTTC. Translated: CASSQIGDRGLGETQYF.

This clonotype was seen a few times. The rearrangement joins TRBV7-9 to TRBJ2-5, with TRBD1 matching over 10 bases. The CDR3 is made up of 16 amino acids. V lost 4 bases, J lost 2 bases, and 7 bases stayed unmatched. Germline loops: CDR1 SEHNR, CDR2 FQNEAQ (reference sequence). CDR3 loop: CASSSIDRGPQETQYF. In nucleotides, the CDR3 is TGTGCCAGCAGCTCGATAGACAGGGGGCCGCAAGAGACCCAGTACTTC.

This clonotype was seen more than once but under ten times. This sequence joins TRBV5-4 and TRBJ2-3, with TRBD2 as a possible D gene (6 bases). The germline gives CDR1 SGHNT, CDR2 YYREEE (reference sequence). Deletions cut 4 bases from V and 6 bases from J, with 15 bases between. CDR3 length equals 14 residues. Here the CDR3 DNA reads TGTGCCAGCAGCCCCACGGGGGTCGACGATACGCAGTATTTT. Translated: CASSPTGVDDTQYF. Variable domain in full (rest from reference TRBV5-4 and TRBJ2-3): ETGVTQSPTHLIKTRGQQVTLRCSSQSGHNTVSWYQQALGQGPQFIFQYYREEENGRGNFPPRFSGLQFPNYSSELNVNALELDDSALYLCASSPTGVDDTQYFGPGTRLTVL.

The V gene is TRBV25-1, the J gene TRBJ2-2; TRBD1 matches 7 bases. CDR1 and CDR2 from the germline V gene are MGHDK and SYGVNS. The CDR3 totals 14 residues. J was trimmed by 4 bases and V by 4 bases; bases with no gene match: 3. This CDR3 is CASSVGQPTGELFF. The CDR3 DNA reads TGTGCCAGCAGTGTGGGACAGCCCACCGGGGAGCTGTTTTTT.

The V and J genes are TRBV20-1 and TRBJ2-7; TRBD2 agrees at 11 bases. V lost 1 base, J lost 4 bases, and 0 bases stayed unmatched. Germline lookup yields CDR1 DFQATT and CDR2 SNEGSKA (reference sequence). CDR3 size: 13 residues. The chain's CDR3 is CSARGLAGYEQYF. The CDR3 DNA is TGCAGTGCTAGAGGACTAGCGGGGTACGAGCAGTACTTC.

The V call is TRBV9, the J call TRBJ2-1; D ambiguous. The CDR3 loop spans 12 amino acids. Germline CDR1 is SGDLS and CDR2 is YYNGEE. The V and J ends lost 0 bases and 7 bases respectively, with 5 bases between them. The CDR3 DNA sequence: TGTGCCAGCAGCGTAGACGGTAATGAGCAGTTCTTC. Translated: CASSVDGNEQFF.

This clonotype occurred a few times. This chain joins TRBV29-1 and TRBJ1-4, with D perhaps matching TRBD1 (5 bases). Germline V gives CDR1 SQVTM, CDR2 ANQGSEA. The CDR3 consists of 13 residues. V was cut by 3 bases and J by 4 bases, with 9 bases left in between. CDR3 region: CSVDQGVNEKLFF. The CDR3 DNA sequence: TGCAGCGTTGACCAAGGGGTTAATGAAAAACTGTTTTTT.

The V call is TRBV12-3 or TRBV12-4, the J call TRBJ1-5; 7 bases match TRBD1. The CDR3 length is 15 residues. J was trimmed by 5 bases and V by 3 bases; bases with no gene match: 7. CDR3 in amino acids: CASSFLGQAYQPQHF. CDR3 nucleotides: TGTGCCAGCAGTTTTCTAGGACAGGCGTATCAGCCCCAGCATTTT.

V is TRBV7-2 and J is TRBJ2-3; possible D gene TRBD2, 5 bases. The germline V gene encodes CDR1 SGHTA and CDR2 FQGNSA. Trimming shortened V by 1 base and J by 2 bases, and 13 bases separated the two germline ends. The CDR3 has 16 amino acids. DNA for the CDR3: TGTGCCAGCAGCTTAGGGAATAGCGCCTCCACAGATACGCAGTATTTT. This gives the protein CASSLGNSASTDTQYF.

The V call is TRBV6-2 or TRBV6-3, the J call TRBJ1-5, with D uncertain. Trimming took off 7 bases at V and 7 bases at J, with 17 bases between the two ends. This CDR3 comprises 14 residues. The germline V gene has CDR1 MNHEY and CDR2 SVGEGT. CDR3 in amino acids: CASTIREVGQPQHF. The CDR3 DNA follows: TGTGCCAGCACCATAAGGGAGGTCGGGCAGCCCCAGCATTTT.

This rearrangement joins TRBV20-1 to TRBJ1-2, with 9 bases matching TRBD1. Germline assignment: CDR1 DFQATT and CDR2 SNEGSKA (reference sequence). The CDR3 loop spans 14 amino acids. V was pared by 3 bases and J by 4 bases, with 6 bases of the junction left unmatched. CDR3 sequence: CSASPGTGRYGYTF. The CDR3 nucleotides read TGCAGTGCTAGTCCAGGGACAGGGCGCTATGGCTACACCTTC.

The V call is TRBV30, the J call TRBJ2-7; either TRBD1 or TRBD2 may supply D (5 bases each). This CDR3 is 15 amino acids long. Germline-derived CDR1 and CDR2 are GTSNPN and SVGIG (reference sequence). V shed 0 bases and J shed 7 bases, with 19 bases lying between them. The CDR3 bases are TGTGCCTGGAGTGTAAAATATGGGGACCTGGGGGAGCAGTACTTC. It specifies CAWSVKYGDLGEQYF.

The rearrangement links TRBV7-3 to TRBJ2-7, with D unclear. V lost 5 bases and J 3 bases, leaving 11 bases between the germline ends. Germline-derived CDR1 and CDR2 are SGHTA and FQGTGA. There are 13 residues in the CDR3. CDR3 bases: TGTGCCAGCAGCCCCAGCATGGGCTACGAGCAGTACTTC. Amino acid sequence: CASSPSMGYEQYF.

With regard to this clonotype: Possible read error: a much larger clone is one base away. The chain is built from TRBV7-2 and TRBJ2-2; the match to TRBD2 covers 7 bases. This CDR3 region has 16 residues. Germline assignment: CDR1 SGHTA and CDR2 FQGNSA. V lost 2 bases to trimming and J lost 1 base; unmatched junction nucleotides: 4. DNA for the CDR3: TGTGCCAGCAGCTTAAGGCTAGCGGTGAACACCGGGGAGCTGTTTTTT. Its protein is CASSLRLAVNTGELFF.

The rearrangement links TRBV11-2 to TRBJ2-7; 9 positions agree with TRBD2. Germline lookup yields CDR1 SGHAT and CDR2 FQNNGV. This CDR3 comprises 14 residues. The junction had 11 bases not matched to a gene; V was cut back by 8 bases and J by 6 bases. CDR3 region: CASRGASGTGEQYF. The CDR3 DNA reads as TGTGCCAGCCGAGGCGCTAGCGGGACCGGCGAGCAGTACTTC.

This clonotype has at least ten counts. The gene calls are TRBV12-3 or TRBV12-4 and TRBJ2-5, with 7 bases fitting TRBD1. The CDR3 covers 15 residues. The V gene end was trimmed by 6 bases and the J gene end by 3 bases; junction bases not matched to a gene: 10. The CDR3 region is CASSLRGQSKETQYF. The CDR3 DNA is TGTGCCAGCAGCCTACGGGGACAGTCCAAAGAGACCCAGTACTTC.

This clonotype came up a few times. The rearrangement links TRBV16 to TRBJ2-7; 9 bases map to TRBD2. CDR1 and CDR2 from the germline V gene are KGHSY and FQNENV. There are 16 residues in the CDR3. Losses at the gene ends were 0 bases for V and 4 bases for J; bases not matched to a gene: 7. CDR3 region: CASSQSSLAGNYEQYF. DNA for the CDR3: TGTGCCAGCAGCCAATCGAGTCTAGCGGGGAATTACGAGCAGTACTTC.

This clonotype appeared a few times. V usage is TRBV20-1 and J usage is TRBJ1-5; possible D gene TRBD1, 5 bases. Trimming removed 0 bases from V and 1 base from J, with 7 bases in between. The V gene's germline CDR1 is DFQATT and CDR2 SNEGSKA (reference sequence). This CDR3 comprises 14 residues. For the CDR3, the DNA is TGCAGTGCTAGAGATCAGGGAAGCAATCAGCCCCAGCATTTT. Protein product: CSARDQGSNQPQHF.

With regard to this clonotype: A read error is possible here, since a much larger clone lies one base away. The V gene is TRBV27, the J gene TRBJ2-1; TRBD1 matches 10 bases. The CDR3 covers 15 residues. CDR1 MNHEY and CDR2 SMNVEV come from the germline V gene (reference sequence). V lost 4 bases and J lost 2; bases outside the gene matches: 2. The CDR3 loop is CASSYGQGAYNEQFF. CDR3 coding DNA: TGTGCCAGCAGTTACGGACAGGGGGCCTACAATGAGCAGTTCTTC.

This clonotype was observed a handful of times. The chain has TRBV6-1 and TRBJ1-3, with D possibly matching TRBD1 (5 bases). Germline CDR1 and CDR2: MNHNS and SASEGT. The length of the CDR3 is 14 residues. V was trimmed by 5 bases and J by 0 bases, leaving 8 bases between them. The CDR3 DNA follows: TGTGCCAGCAGTCGACAGTTCTCTGGAAACACCATATATTTT. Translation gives CASSRQFSGNTIYF.

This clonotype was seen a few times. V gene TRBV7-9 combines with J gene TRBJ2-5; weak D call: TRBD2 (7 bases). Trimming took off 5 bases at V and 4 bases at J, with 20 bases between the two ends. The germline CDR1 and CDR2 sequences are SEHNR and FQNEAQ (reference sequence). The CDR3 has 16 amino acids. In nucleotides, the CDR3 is TGTGCCAGCAGCATCACTTCGACGGGGGGCCCAGAGACCCAGTACTTC. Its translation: CASSITSTGGPETQYF. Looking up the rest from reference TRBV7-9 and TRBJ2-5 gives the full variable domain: DTGVSQNPRHKITKRGQNVTFRCDPISEHNRLYWYRQTLGQGPEFLTYFQNEAQLEKSRLLSDRFSAERPKGSFSTLEIQRTEQGDSAMYLCASSITSTGGPETQYFGPGTRLLVL.

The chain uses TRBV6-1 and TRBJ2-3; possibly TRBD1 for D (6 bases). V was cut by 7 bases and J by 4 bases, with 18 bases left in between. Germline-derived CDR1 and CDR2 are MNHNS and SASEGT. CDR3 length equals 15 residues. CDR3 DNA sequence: TGTGCCAGCACCACACGACAGGTCTTCGCAGATACGCAGTATTTT. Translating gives CASTTRQVFADTQYF.

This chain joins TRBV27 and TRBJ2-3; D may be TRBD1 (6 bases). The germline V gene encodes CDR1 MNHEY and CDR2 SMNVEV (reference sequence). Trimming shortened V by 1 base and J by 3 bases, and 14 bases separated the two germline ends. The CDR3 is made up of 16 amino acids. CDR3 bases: TGTGCCAGCAGTTTATACTCGGGACACGAGACAGATACGCAGTATTTT. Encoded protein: CASSLYSGHETDTQYF.

Written as DNA, the CDR3 is TGTGCCAGCAGTTTGGGACTATTTCCCGATACGCAGTATTTT. It encodes CASSLGLFPDTQYF. The chain links TRBV12-3 or TRBV12-4 to TRBJ2-3; 7 nucleotides line up with TRBD2. J gave up 6 bases and V 3 bases, and 6 bases lay outside the gene matches. The CDR3 sequence is 14 residues long.

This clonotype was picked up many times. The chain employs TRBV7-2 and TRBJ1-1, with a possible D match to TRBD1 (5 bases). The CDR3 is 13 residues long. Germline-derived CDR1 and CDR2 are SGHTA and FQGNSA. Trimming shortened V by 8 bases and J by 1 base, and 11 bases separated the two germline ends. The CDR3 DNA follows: TGTGCCAGCGGGGGTTCCGGGAACACTGAAGCTTTCTTT. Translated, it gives CASGGSGNTEAFF.

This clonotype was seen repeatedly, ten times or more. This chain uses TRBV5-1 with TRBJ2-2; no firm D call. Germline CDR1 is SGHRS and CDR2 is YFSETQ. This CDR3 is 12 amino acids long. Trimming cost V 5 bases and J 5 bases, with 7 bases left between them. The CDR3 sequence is CASREPTGELFF. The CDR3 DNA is TGCGCCAGCAGGGAACCTACCGGGGAGCTGTTTTTT.